Sequencing of this TCR beta chain was carried out in a study of cytomegalovirus exposure and HLA in healthy donors. Points from the study as a whole: The only immune exposure information that was available was CMV serostatus.

Researchers ran the PCR with 60 Vbeta and 13 Jbeta primers. In the original analysis: An analysis that came later counted roughly 80 million unique TCR beta chains, roughly 11 million shared. Data came from immunoSEQ multiplex PCR; TCRdb stores just in-frame clones and leaves some out. D and trimming come from the DNA, and the V and J calls and clone size come from that table. The sample consists of over 75,000 clones, over 75% of them appearing once. About this clone: Its antigen remains unknown.

Germline CDR1 is LGHNA and CDR2 is YNFKEQ. V lost 1 base and J 0 bases, leaving 10 bases between the germline ends. The CDR3 runs 16 residues. This clonotype was obtained from a female donor in good health and CMV-seronegative. The sample comprised PBMCs. V and J are TRBV4-2 and TRBJ1-5; D remains ambiguous. CDR3 bases: TGTGCCAGCAGCCAAGGTTTGGACTATAGCAATCAGCCCCAGCATTTT. It yields the protein CASSQGLDYSNQPQHF.